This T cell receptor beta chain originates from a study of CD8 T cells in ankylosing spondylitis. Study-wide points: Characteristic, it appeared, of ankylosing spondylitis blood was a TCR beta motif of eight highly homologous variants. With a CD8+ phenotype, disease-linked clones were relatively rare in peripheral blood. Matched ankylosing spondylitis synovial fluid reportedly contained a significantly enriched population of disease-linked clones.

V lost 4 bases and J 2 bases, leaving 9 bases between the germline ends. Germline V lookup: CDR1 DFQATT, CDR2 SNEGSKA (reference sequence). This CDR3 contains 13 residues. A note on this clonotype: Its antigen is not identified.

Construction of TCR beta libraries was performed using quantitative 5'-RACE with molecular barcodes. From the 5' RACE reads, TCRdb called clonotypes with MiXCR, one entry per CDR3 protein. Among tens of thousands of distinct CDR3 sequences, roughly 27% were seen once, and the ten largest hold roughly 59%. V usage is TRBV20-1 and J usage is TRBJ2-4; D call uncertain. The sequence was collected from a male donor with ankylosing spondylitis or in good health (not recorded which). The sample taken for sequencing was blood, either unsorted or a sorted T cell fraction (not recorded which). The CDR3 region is CSATEFPKNIQYF. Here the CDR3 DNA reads TGCAGTGCTACCGAGTTTCCCAAAAACATTCAGTACTTC.